This passage covers 30 T cell receptor beta chains from one sample sequenced in a study of control samples from healthy donors and cancer patients. TCRdb's table, derived via immunoSEQ multiplex PCR, lists solely in-frame clones and lacks some. The profile shows around 95,000 clones, more than 75% of them singletons. Sequenced input: blood. The receptor source for this set is a woman in her fifties or sixties in good health.

The V and J genes are TRBV18 and TRBJ2-1; 11 nucleotides line up with TRBD1. CDR1 is KGHSH, CDR2 LQKENI, per germline. The CDR3 covers 16 residues. The V and J ends lost 5 bases and 6 bases, in that order; junction bases with no gene match: 9. This chain's CDR3 is CASSDTGTGGVNEQFF. The CDR3 region has the DNA TGTGCCAGCTCAGATACCGGGACAGGGGGAGTCAATGAGCAGTTCTTC.

This clone appeared a few times. The rearrangement joins TRBV30 to TRBJ1-1; D remains ambiguous. Per germline, CDR1 GTSNPN and CDR2 SVGIG (reference sequence). V was cut by 0 bases and J by 7 bases, with 12 bases left in between. The CDR3 runs to 13 residues. The CDR3 nucleotides read TGTGCCTGGAGTGTACTCAAGACTTATGAAGCTTTCTTT. Translation: CAWSVLKTYEAFF.

The chain links TRBV2 to TRBJ1-1; TRBD1 agrees at 7 bases. CDR1 is SNHLY, CDR2 FYNNEI, per germline. The CDR3 contains 15 residues. J was trimmed by 1 base and V by 4 bases; bases with no gene match: 6. The CDR3 region has the DNA TGTGCCAGCAGTGGCGGTAGACAGGGGAACACTGAAGCTTTCTTT. Protein product: CASSGGRQGNTEAFF.

The chain links TRBV20-1 to TRBJ2-1; no firm D call. V gave up 6 bases and J gave up 10 bases, with 10 bases separating them. The germline V gene has CDR1 DFQATT and CDR2 SNEGSKA (reference sequence). This CDR3 has 10 amino acids. The CDR3 protein is CSALAGEQFF. Written as DNA, the CDR3 is TGCAGTGCGCTGGCCGGGGAGCAGTTCTTC.

This clone was observed a handful of times. This chain joins TRBV7-9 and TRBJ2-7; D may be TRBD2 (5 bases). The CDR3 consists of 15 residues. V gave up 5 bases and J gave up 2 bases, with 16 bases separating them. The V gene's germline CDR1 is SEHNR and CDR2 FQNEAQ (reference sequence). The CDR3: CASSPRAAGAYEQYF. CDR3 DNA: TGTGCCAGCAGCCCCCGGGCGGCGGGCGCCTACGAGCAGTACTTC.

The chain combines TRBV28 with TRBJ2-3, with D uncertain. Trimming shortened V by 5 bases and J by 2 bases, and 8 bases separated the two germline ends. This CDR3 spans 13 amino acids. Germline loops: CDR1 MDHEN, CDR2 SYDVKM. The CDR3 nucleotides are TGTGCCAGCAGTACCAGGCCCACAGATACGCAGTATTTT. Protein: CASSTRPTDTQYF.

V usage is TRBV6-1 and J usage is TRBJ2-3; 9 nucleotides match TRBD2. V shed 5 bases, J shed 2 bases, and the junction held 11 bases outside the gene matches. The CDR3 is made up of 17 amino acids. Germline V gene data show CDR1 as MNHNS and CDR2 as SASEGT. The CDR3: CASSKEASGVLTDTQYF. DNA of the CDR3: TGTGCCAGCAGTAAAGAGGCTAGCGGGGTCCTCACAGATACGCAGTATTTT.

The chain links TRBV7-3 to TRBJ2-2; no clear D. CDR1 and CDR2 from the germline V gene are SGHTA and FQGTGA. V shed 1 base and J shed 4 bases, with 4 bases lying between them. This CDR3 is built from 13 residues. CDR3 DNA: TGTGCCAGCAGCTTAAGGCCCACCGGGGAGCTGTTTTTT. This translates into CASSLRPTGELFF. Supplemented by reference TRBV7-3 and TRBJ2-2, the full variable domain reads GAGVSQTPSNKVTEKGKYVELRCDPISGHTALYWYRQSLGQGPEFLIYFQGTGAADDSGLPNDRFFAVRPEGSVSTLKIQRTERGDSAVYLCASSLRPTGELFFGEGSRLTVL.

The V call is TRBV1, the J call TRBJ2-7. TRBV1 is annotated as a pseudogene. This CDR3 has 16 residues. DNA of the CDR3: TGCACCAGCAGCCATATAAGGCCGTCACCACGGTACGAGCAGTACGTC. Its translation: CTSSHIRPSPRYEQYV.

The chain joins TRBV7-2 to TRBJ1-5, with D perhaps TRBD1 (6 bases). The CDR3 contains 18 residues. The germline V gene has CDR1 SGHTA and CDR2 FQGNSA. The ends were cut back, 5 bases at V and 0 bases at J, with 20 bases in the middle. The CDR3 DNA follows: TGTGCCAGCAGCCATACCCGCCGGGGGCTGTATAGCAATCAGCCCCAGCATTTT. This gives the protein CASSHTRRGLYSNQPQHF.

This chain uses TRBV4-1 with TRBJ2-1; maybe TRBD2 (6 bases). CDR1 and CDR2 from the germline V gene are MGHRA and YSYEKL. V was cut by 4 bases and J by 3 bases, with 16 bases left in between. CDR3 size: 16 residues. In DNA, the CDR3 is TGCGCCAGCAGCCGCTCCGGGACTCCTCTCTACAATGAGCAGTTCTTC. Translation: CASSRSGTPLYNEQFF.

V gene TRBV19 combines with J gene TRBJ2-7, with D unclear. The V and J ends lost 8 bases and 3 bases respectively, with 14 bases between them. Germline CDR1 is LNHDA and CDR2 is SQIVND (reference sequence). The CDR3 sequence is 13 residues long. CDR3 in amino acids: CASLHPDGYEQYF. In nucleotides, the CDR3 is TGTGCCAGTTTACACCCGGACGGCTACGAGCAGTACTTC.

This clone was counted a few times. The V gene is TRBV5-6, the J gene TRBJ1-5, with a possible D match to TRBD1 (5 bases). Germline V gene sequence: CDR1 SGHDT, CDR2 YYEEEE. This CDR3 contains 13 residues. The V and J ends lost 4 bases and 11 bases respectively, with 16 bases between them. The CDR3 region is CASSRIGQTAQHF. CDR3 nucleotide sequence: TGTGCCAGCAGCCGCATTGGACAAACGGCCCAGCATTTT.

The chain uses TRBV30 and TRBJ2-3; D call uncertain. V dropped 8 bases and J dropped 5 bases, with 11 bases sitting between them. The CDR3 runs to 11 residues. Per the germline V gene, CDR1 is GTSNPN and CDR2 is SVGIG (reference sequence). This CDR3 reads CARSLGDTQYF. For the CDR3, the DNA is TGTGCCCGGTCATTGGGAGATACGCAGTATTTT. The full variable domain, its missing parts supplied by reference TRBV30 and TRBJ2-3, is SQTIHQWPATLVQPVGSPLSLECTVEGTSNPNLYWYRQAAGRGLQLLFYSVGIGQISSEVPQNLSASRPQDRQFILSSKKLLLSDSGFYLCARSLGDTQYFGPGTRLTVL.

This chain joins TRBV5-5 and TRBJ2-1; D gene unclear. The germline V gene has CDR1 SGHKS and CDR2 YYEKEE (reference sequence). This CDR3 is 12 amino acids long. Trimming took off 0 bases at V and 7 bases at J, with 5 bases between the two ends. CDR3 DNA: TGTGCCAGCAGCTTGGGGGGTAATGAGCAGTTCTTC. It specifies CASSLGGNEQFF.

This chain connects TRBV3-1 (or the pseudogene TRBV3-2) to TRBJ2-7; 9 nucleotides align to TRBD2. Trimming cost V 10 bases and J 5 bases; bases outside gene matches: 21. CDR1 is LGHDT, CDR2 YNNKEL, per germline (reference sequence). The CDR3 has 17 amino acids. CDR3 sequence reads: CATSPPISSGGVDEQYF. CDR3 DNA sequence: TGTGCCACCTCTCCCCCTATAAGTAGCGGGGGTGTGGACGAGCAGTACTTC.

The V and J genes are TRBV7-2 and TRBJ2-3; the D gene is possibly TRBD2 (6 bases). Germline values: CDR1 SGHTA, CDR2 FQGNSA. V lost 6 bases and J 6 bases, leaving 19 bases between the germline ends. The CDR3 is 15 amino acids. CDR3 DNA sequence: TGTGCCAGCAGGGCGGGACTCCGAGTATCGGATACGCAGTATTTT. This translates into CASRAGLRVSDTQYF.

The table lists this clone with a few counts. This rearrangement joins TRBV11-1 to TRBJ1-1; D unresolved. CDR1 and CDR2 from the germline V gene are SGHAT and FQDESV (reference sequence). V lost 1 base to trimming and J lost 0 bases, with 9 bases between them. The CDR3 has 15 amino acids. CDR3 in DNA: TGTGCCAGCAGCTTAGAGTCTCGCATGAACACTGAAGCTTTCTTT. This gives the protein CASSLESRMNTEAFF.

The chain couples TRBV5-1 to TRBJ1-4; the match to TRBD1 covers 7 bases. The ends lost 3 bases at V and 7 bases at J; junction bases unmatched: 9. This CDR3 spans 15 amino acids. Per the germline V gene, CDR1 is SGHRS and CDR2 is YFSETQ. The CDR3 region has the DNA TGCGCCAGCAGCTCCCAGACAGGGTTGGGTGAAAAACTGTTTTTT. Its protein is CASSSQTGLGEKLFF.

The V call is TRBV3-1 (or the pseudogene TRBV3-2), the J call TRBJ1-6; 8 bases map to TRBD1. J gave up 0 bases and V 5 bases, and 6 bases lay outside the gene matches. The CDR3 loop spans 17 amino acids. The germline V gene encodes CDR1 LGHDT and CDR2 YNNKEL (reference sequence). CDR3 DNA sequence: TGTGCCAGCAGCGAGAGGACAGGGAGCTCCTATAATTCACCCCTCCACTTT. It specifies CASSERTGSSYNSPLHF.

V usage is TRBV10-1 and J usage is TRBJ1-1; TRBD1 matches 7 bases. This CDR3 spans 15 amino acids. The germline V gene has CDR1 WNHNN and CDR2 SYGVQD (reference sequence). The trim removed 5 bases at V and 6 bases at J, leaving 12 bases unmatched. For the CDR3, the DNA is TGCGCCAGCAGTCTCTCCAGGGGGGGGGTATCTGAAGCTTTCTTT. Amino acid sequence: CASSLSRGGVSEAFF.

The chain joins TRBV25-1 to TRBJ1-4; D gene ambiguous. This CDR3 has 11 amino acids. Germline V gene lookup returns CDR1 MGHDK and CDR2 SYGVNS. The V and J ends lost 4 bases and 7 bases respectively, with 4 bases between them. As DNA, the CDR3 is TGTGCCAGCAGTGTTAGTGAAAAACTGTTTTTT. This gives the protein CASSVSEKLFF.

V gene TRBV30 combines with J gene TRBJ2-4, with 7 positions matching TRBD2. CDR1 and CDR2 from the germline V gene are GTSNPN and SVGIG (reference sequence). Trimming at V came to 6 bases and at J to 0 bases, leaving 23 bases not matched to a gene. This CDR3 has 20 amino acids. CDR3 in DNA: TGTGCCTGCGGTTCGAGGCCCCGTTCCGCGGGAGCTCTAGCCAAAAACATTCAGTACTTC. This codes for CACGSRPRSAGALAKNIQYF. The full variable domain, in which reference TRBV30 and TRBJ2-4 provide the parts outside the CDR3, is SQTIHQWPATLVQPVGSPLSLECTVEGTSNPNLYWYRQAAGRGLQLLFYSVGIGQISSEVPQNLSASRPQDRQFILSSKKLLLSDSGFYLCACGSRPRSAGALAKNIQYFGAGTRLSVL.

The chain recombines TRBV18 with TRBJ2-1, with TRBD1 matching over 10 bases. Germline V gene lookup returns CDR1 KGHSH and CDR2 LQKENI. Trimming at V came to 3 bases and at J to 8 bases, leaving 10 bases not matched to a gene. The CDR3 totals 16 residues. CDR3 loop: CASSPLETGGRDEQFF. For the CDR3, the DNA is TGTGCCAGCTCACCCCTCGAGACAGGGGGCCGCGATGAGCAGTTCTTC.

The chain recombines TRBV6-5 with TRBJ2-5; 8 bases fit TRBD2. Unmatched junction bases numbered 2, after V lost 6 bases and J lost 5 bases. CDR1 is MNHEY, CDR2 SVGAGI, per germline. The CDR3 length is 12 residues. CDR3 nucleotide sequence: TGTGCCAGCAGCGGGAGGGTGGAGACCCAGTACTTC. This gives the protein CASSGRVETQYF.

The CDR3, as DNA: TGTGCCTGGAGTATTGAGCGTGGTGAGCAGTTCTTC. It encodes CAWSIERGEQFF. This chain joins TRBV30 and TRBJ2-1; no clear D. Between the trimmed V and J ends, which lost 2 bases and 9 bases, there was a span of 11 bases. From germline, CDR1 is GTSNPN and CDR2 SVGIG (reference sequence). The CDR3 has 12 amino acids.

This sequence joins TRBV7-3 and TRBJ2-1, with TRBD1 matching over 8 bases. From germline, CDR1 is SGHTA and CDR2 FQGTGA. The CDR3 is 13 residues long. J gave up 9 bases and V 5 bases, and 6 bases lay outside the gene matches. CDR3 bases: TGTGCCAGCAGCCAGGACAGGGCATTTGAGCAGTTCTTC. Protein sequence: CASSQDRAFEQFF.

This CDR3 is CASSSRRLAVTFDTQYF. The CDR3 DNA sequence: TGTGCCAGCAGCTCGCGTCGACTAGCGGTTACATTTGATACGCAGTATTTT. This chain connects TRBV21-1 to TRBJ2-3; whether TRBD2, the table's D call, matches the DNA was not checked. TRBV21-1 is a known pseudogene. This CDR3 contains 17 residues.

The chain employs TRBV10-3 and TRBJ2-7; D perhaps matches TRBD2 (5 bases). Germline V gene data show CDR1 as ENHRY and CDR2 as SYGVKD. The CDR3 is 14 amino acids. Trimming took off 3 bases at V and 5 bases at J, with 14 bases between the two ends. In DNA form, the CDR3 reads TGTGCCATCAGTGACCGGGCCAAGGGAGACGAGCAGTACTTC. Amino acids: CAISDRAKGDEQYF.

The chain carries TRBV2 and TRBJ1-3, with 7 bases aligning to TRBD1. The CDR3 covers 16 residues. Germline V lookup: CDR1 SNHLY, CDR2 FYNNEI. V was clipped by 9 bases and J by 0 bases; unmatched bases: 11. CDR3 protein: CARGGRRGFSGNTIYF. CDR3 nucleotide sequence: TGTGCCAGAGGGGGCCGACGGGGATTCTCTGGAAACACCATATATTTT.